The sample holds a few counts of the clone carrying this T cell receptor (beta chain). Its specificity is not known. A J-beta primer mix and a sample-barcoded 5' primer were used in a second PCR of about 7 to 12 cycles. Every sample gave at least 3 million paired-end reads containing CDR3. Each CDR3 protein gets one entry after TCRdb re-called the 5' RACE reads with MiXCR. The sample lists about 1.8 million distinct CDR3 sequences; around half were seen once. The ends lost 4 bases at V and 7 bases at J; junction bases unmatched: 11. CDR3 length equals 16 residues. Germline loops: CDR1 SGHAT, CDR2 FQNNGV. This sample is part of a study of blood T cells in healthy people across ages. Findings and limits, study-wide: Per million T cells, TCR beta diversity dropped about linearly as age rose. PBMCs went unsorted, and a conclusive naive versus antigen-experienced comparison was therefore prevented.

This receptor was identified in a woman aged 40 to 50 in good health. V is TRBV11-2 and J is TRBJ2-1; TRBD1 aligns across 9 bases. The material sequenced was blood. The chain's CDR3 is CASSSLPGQGGNEQFF. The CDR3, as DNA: TGTGCCAGCAGCTCCTTGCCGGGACAGGGAGGTAATGAGCAGTTCTTC.